What follows describes a single TCR beta chain. Its cognate antigen has yet to be identified. Nothing much larger sits one base from this clone, and base qualities are not available. One collaborating source in Seattle enrolled patients while the patients were actively infected and followed the patients over time throughout the course of disease. Each collaborating institution followed its own protocols to collect whole blood in K2EDTA tubes. For TCRbeta analysis, collaborators shipped samples as frozen whole blood, isolated PBMCs, or DNA extracted from either of those sample types. The entry originates in a study of blood T cell repertoires in COVID-19 (dated by TCRdb to about 2020). The study in broad terms: The collaborator samples originated in the United States, Italy and Spain and spanned the acute and convalescent phases of COVID-19. Where HLA class I and class II types were available, the types were taken from metadata supplied by the sample provider, not from assay-based typing. The samples were drawn from two sources: the first 160 participants of the ongoing ImmuneRACE study, and 1,200 or so subjects contributed by 6 global collaborators. The prospective study material was composed of cDNA or gDNA derived from T cells, B-cell-depleted T cells, or PBMCs. Deeply sampled blood TCRbeta repertoires from subjects exposed to, actively infected with, or recovered from COVID-19 were included in the dataset. Nearly every sample came with metadata listing a de-identified subject ID, COVID-19 status, age in years and sex. The repertoires were made available in a free public database intended to serve as a resource for research on the immune response to SARS-CoV-2. General study outcomes and caveats: The quantity of clinical and demographic metadata differed by source and by participant and was supplied without curation.

The immunoSEQ Assay, a bias-controlled multiplex PCR, was used to amplify TCRbeta CDR3 regions from genomic DNA. Per the original workflow: Within the assay, amplification of reference gene primers was used to estimate how many nucleated cells each sample contained. To quantify the absolute abundance of each unique TCRbeta CDR3 rearrangement, sequence reads were collapsed and filtered. Productive Simpson clonality was computed per sample as the square root of Simpson's diversity index over productive rearrangements. TCRdb re-hosts the immuneACCESS table, in-frame sequences only. Its copies lack some clones; in the studies checked, an unresolved V gene accounts for under half of them, and the cause for the rest is not known. The V and J calls and clone size are taken from that table; D and trimming were inferred from the DNA. This sample lists about 210,000 clones; approximately 85% were detected once. The ten top clones hold more than 2% of the sample.

The CDR3 covers 13 residues, taking in both the cysteine and the phenylalanine. Only the CDR3 part of the read is kept: 39 bases, read in frame from the first base. The germline V gene supplies CDR1 SGHTA and CDR2 FQGNSA. V has 5 bases trimmed and J has 7 bases trimmed; junction bases matching no gene number 6. The receptor was isolated from an older woman with COVID-19, enrolled during active disease. Recombination joined TRBV7-2 with TRBJ1-2; 8 of the junction bases match TRBD1. Sequenced sample: peripheral blood. The CDR3 protein sequence reads: CASSADRASGYTF. The nucleotides are TGTGCCAGCAGCGCGGACAGGGCTAGTGGCTACACCTTC.